These 5 T cell receptor beta chains originate from one sample sequenced in a study of blood T cell repertoires in COVID-19. Profiled with immunoSEQ multiplex PCR; TCRdb holds only in-frame clones, not every one. The data show about 200,000 clones, about 86% seen once. Sequences were obtained from peripheral blood. Every receptor here comes from a woman in her 70s with acute or convalescent COVID-19.

For this clone: The junction does not match germline at one end; this may be a read error. The J gene is TRBJ1-2, the V gene TRBV7-7; D possibly corresponds to TRBD1 (6 bases). Per germline, CDR1 SSHAT and CDR2 FNYEAQ (reference sequence). CDR3 length equals 19 residues. CDR3 amino acids: CASSLGLDYREGANYGYTF. CDR3 DNA: TGTGCTAGCAGCCTAGGACTAGACTACAGGGAGGGAGCTAACTATGGCTACACCTTC.

This clone showed up just a few times. V and J are TRBV5-4 and TRBJ2-3; 13 nucleotides agree with TRBD2. From germline, CDR1 is SGHNT and CDR2 YYREEE (reference sequence). The CDR3 contains 15 residues. The trim removed 6 bases at V and 4 bases at J, leaving 5 bases unmatched. CDR3 sequence (DNA): TGTGCCAGCACTCAACTAGCGGGGGGGTCAGATACGCAGTATTTT. Its protein is CASTQLAGGSDTQYF.

About this clone: Mismatch with germline at one junction end may stem from a read error. This chain joins TRBV6-2 or TRBV6-3 and TRBJ1-5, with a weak D call TRBD1 (6 bases). Germline V gene lookup returns CDR1 MNHEY and CDR2 SVGEGT. This CDR3 has 16 amino acids. Here the CDR3 DNA reads TGTGCCAGCAGTTACAACTTACAGGAATCCTACGGACAGTGTGAGTTT. This codes for CASSYNLQESYGQCEF.

This chain connects TRBV5-1 to TRBJ1-5, with D tentatively TRBD1 (6 bases). Germline CDR1 reads SGHRS; CDR2 reads YFSETQ. The CDR3 totals 16 residues. V shed 4 bases and J shed 0 bases, with 14 bases lying between them. The DNA of the CDR3 is TGCGCCAGCAGCCTCGGGACACCAAATAGCAATCAGCCCCAGCATTTT. Its translation is CASSLGTPNSNQPQHF.

The chain links TRBV11-3 to TRBJ2-1, with TRBD2 matching 10 bases. The J segment lost 6 bases and the V segment lost 1 base, leaving 6 bases of the junction unmatched. Germline V CDR1 and CDR2: SGHNT, YENEEA. CDR3 length: 16 residues. The CDR3 region is CASSLALAGASNEQFF. CDR3 sequence (DNA): TGTGCCAGCAGCTTAGCTCTAGCGGGAGCCTCCAATGAGCAGTTCTTC.